What follows are 10 T cell receptor beta chains derived from one specimen sequenced in a study of blood T cells in healthy people across ages. Next came a second PCR, run for about 6 to 11 cycles, which used a sample-barcoded 5' primer along with a J-beta primer mix. TCRdb passed the 5' RACE reads through MiXCR, listing each CDR3 protein once. The table records about 580,000 distinct CDR3 sequences, under 55% of them present only once. The material sequenced was blood. These receptors were obtained from an elderly man in good health.

V is TRBV20-1 and J is TRBJ2-1; 8 positions match TRBD2. Germline-derived CDR1 and CDR2 are DFQATT and SNEGSKA (reference sequence). The trim removed 4 bases at V and 10 bases at J, leaving 9 bases unmatched. The CDR3 has 13 amino acids. CDR3 residues: CSAKRGPSYEQFF. In DNA, the CDR3 is TGCAGTGCTAAGCGGGGGCCATCCTACGAGCAGTTCTTC.

This clonotype was observed a single time. In DNA, the CDR3 is TGCAGTGCCCCGGGGCCGAGAGACACAGATACGCAGTATTTT. Residues: CSAPGPRDTDTQYF. The chain links TRBV20-1 to TRBJ2-3; tentatively, D is TRBD1 or TRBD2 (5 bases each). Trimming cost V 6 bases and J 2 bases, with 15 bases left between them. Germline V gene lookup returns CDR1 DFQATT and CDR2 SNEGSKA (reference sequence). This CDR3 region has 14 residues.

The chain uses TRBV11-2 and TRBJ2-1, with 11 bases matching TRBD2. The CDR3 extends over 15 amino acids. Germline CDR1 reads SGHAT; CDR2 reads FQNNGV. V lost 6 bases and J lost 9; bases outside the gene matches: 10. The CDR3 region has the DNA TGTGCCAGCAGTGCCCTTAGCGGGGGGGCGGGTGAGCAGTTCTTC. This gives the protein CASSALSGGAGEQFF.

This clonotype occurred a few times. This chain joins TRBV21-1 and TRBJ2-3; TRBD1, the D gene given by the table, was not confirmed from the DNA. TRBV21-1 is noted as a pseudogene. The CDR3 is made up of 18 amino acids. The DNA of the CDR3 is TGTGCCAGCAGCAAACGGAGGGACAGCCCCTTCACTACAGATACGCAGTATTTT. Translating it yields CASSKRRDSPFTTDTQYF.

The CDR3 DNA is TGTGCCATCGGACTAGCAGAAAGCTCCTACGAGCAGTACTTC. It codes for CAIGLAESSYEQYF. This sequence joins TRBV28 and TRBJ2-7; 8 bases align to TRBD2. The V gene's germline CDR1 is MDHEN and CDR2 SYDVKM. The junction had 8 bases not matched to a gene; V was cut back by 10 bases and J by 0 bases. This CDR3 has 14 amino acids.

This clonotype was picked up a small number of times. The gene calls are TRBV6-2 or TRBV6-3 and TRBJ2-7; TRBD2 aligns across 8 bases. This CDR3 has 15 amino acids. Trimming removed 6 bases from V and 3 bases from J; junction bases left unmatched: 10. Looked up from germline, CDR1 is MNHEY and CDR2 is SVGEGT. CDR3 nucleotide sequence: TGTGCCAGCAGGGAGAAGACTAGCGCGCACTACGAGCAGTACTTC. This translates into CASREKTSAHYEQYF.

This clonotype was recorded a few times. V gene TRBV20-1 combines with J gene TRBJ2-5; either TRBD1 or TRBD2 may supply D (5 bases each). This CDR3 has 16 amino acids. Between the trimmed V and J ends, which lost 0 bases and 1 base, there was a span of 15 bases. The germline V gene has CDR1 DFQATT and CDR2 SNEGSKA (reference sequence). The CDR3 DNA is TGCAGTGCTAGAGAGAGGGGAAATCCCCTCCAAGAGACCCAGTACTTC. This gives the protein CSARERGNPLQETQYF.

The chain uses TRBV7-2 and TRBJ2-7; the D is unclear. The tail of the sequence fits TRBJ2-5 better, so the J call may be wrong. Germline CDR1 and CDR2: SGHTA and FQGNSA. The CDR3 is 15 residues long. The CDR3: CASSSLGKNEETQYF. The CDR3 DNA is TGTGCCAGCAGCTCCTTGGGGAAGAACGAGGAGACCCAGTACTTC.

This chain joins TRBV6-5 and TRBJ1-6, with D hard to call. V was shortened by 8 bases and J by 6 bases, with 14 bases between the two germline ends. The CDR3 consists of 14 residues. Germline V lookup: CDR1 MNHEY, CDR2 SVGAGI. The CDR3 DNA reads TGTGCCAGCCAAGAACACCCGGCTAATTCACCCCTCCACTTT. This encodes CASQEHPANSPLHF.

This chain links TRBV4-2 with TRBJ1-4; D gene ambiguous. Per the germline V gene, CDR1 is LGHNA and CDR2 is YNFKEQ. V shed 0 bases and J shed 6 bases, with 11 bases lying between them. This CDR3 spans 15 amino acids. CDR3 residues: CASSQDTGSYEKLFF. CDR3 nucleotide sequence: TGTGCCAGCAGCCAAGATACGGGGAGCTATGAAAAACTGTTTTTT.